A single sample gave rise to the 32 T cell receptor beta chains below, sequenced in a study of cytomegalovirus exposure and HLA in healthy donors. Clones were read by immunoSEQ multiplex PCR, and TCRdb kept only the in-frame ones, dropping some. Of 230,000 or so clones listed, 85% to 90% were seen once; the top ten hold about 2.9%. The sequenced sample consisted of PBMCs. These TCRs come from a woman under 30 in good health and CMV-seronegative.

This chain links TRBV28 with TRBJ2-7, with a weak D call TRBD1 (5 bases). Trimming removed 6 bases from V and 0 bases from J, with 18 bases in between. Germline CDR1 MDHEN, CDR2 SYDVKM. The CDR3 has 16 amino acids. The CDR3 nucleotides are TGTGCCAGCAGCCCAATGCAGGACACTGCCTCCTACGAGCAGTACTTC. This codes for CASSPMQDTASYEQYF.

This clone has a handful of counts. The chain has TRBV2 and TRBJ2-2; the D gene is possibly TRBD2 (5 bases). CDR3 length: 13 amino acids. CDR1 is SNHLY and CDR2 is FYNNEI in the germline V gene. V shed 4 bases and J shed 6 bases, with 9 bases lying between them. In DNA form, the CDR3 reads TGTGCCAGCAGTGCTAGCACGGCCGGGGAGCTGTTTTTT. This translates into CASSASTAGELFF.

This rearrangement joins TRBV19 to TRBJ2-7; D perhaps matches TRBD2 (6 bases). The germline V gene encodes CDR1 LNHDA and CDR2 SQIVND (reference sequence). V lost 3 bases and J lost 3, with 15 bases in between. The CDR3 is 15 amino acids. CDR3: CASSMAEGRSYEQYF. CDR3 coding DNA: TGTGCCAGTAGTATGGCGGAGGGCAGGAGCTACGAGCAGTACTTC.

The chain joins TRBV7-2 to TRBJ2-3; 9 bases align to TRBD1. Germline-derived CDR1 and CDR2 are SGHTA and FQGNSA. The CDR3 sequence is 14 residues long. The trim removed 6 bases at V and 11 bases at J, leaving 12 bases unmatched. Here the CDR3 reads CASRATGQGVRQYF. CDR3 nucleotide sequence: TGTGCCAGCAGGGCAACGGGACAGGGCGTGAGGCAGTATTTT.

The CDR3 DNA follows: TGTGCCAGCTCACAATTATGGACTAGCGGGAGAATAGAGACCCAGTACTTC. Its translation is CASSQLWTSGRIETQYF. V usage is TRBV18 and J usage is TRBJ2-5, with 13 bases matching TRBD2. Germline V gene lookup returns CDR1 KGHSH and CDR2 LQKENI. The J segment lost 4 bases and the V segment lost 4 bases, leaving 9 bases of the junction unmatched. This CDR3 is 17 amino acids long.

The chain uses TRBV29-1 and TRBJ2-2; weak D call: TRBD1 (5 bases). Germline V gives CDR1 SQVTM, CDR2 ANQGSEA. The CDR3 extends over 12 amino acids. V was clipped by 4 bases and J by 5 bases, with 8 bases between them. CDR3 DNA: TGCAGCGTTGTTAGGGGAACCGGGGAGCTGTTTTTT. Amino acids: CSVVRGTGELFF.

The CDR3 loop is CASSHGTRSTGELFF. CDR3 nucleotide sequence: TGTGCCAGCAGTCATGGGACTAGAAGCACCGGGGAGCTGTTTTTT. V and J are TRBV11-3 and TRBJ2-2; TRBD2 agrees at 8 bases. V lost 6 bases, J lost 4 bases, and 7 bases stayed unmatched. The germline V gene encodes CDR1 SGHNT and CDR2 YENEEA. The CDR3 is made up of 15 amino acids.

The rearrangement joins TRBV9 to TRBJ1-2, with 8 bases that match TRBD1. From germline, CDR1 is SGDLS and CDR2 YYNGEE. The CDR3 has 15 residues. J lost 4 bases, V lost 3 bases, and 8 bases had no gene match. In nucleotides, the CDR3 is TGTGCCAGCAGCGAAGGACAGGGTGGGTTCTATGGCTACACCTTC. This encodes CASSEGQGGFYGYTF.

The sample holds one count of this clone. The chain combines TRBV7-2 with TRBJ1-5; weak D call: TRBD1 (6 bases). Germline CDR1 reads SGHTA; CDR2 reads FQGNSA. V lost 4 bases to trimming and J lost 0 bases, with 10 bases between them. The CDR3 has 15 amino acids. CDR3 coding DNA: TGTGCCAGCAGCTCAACAGGGCATAGCAATCAGCCCCAGCATTTT. Its protein product is CASSSTGHSNQPQHF.

The chain uses TRBV28 and TRBJ1-1; 7 bases line up with TRBD1. V lost 8 bases to trimming and J lost 12 bases; unmatched junction nucleotides: 15. CDR1 is MDHEN and CDR2 is SYDVKM in the germline V gene. This CDR3 has 13 residues. The CDR3 DNA sequence: TGTGCCAGCGGACTATATGACAGGGTCGGAACTTTCTTT. Its protein product is CASGLYDRVGTFF.

Only one count was recorded for this clone. V usage is TRBV4-1 and J usage is TRBJ2-7; D might be TRBD1 (6 bases). Germline V gives CDR1 MGHRA, CDR2 YSYEKL. Trimming removed 1 base at V and 6 bases at J, with 13 bases between. The CDR3 extends over 14 amino acids. The CDR3 coding sequence is TGCGCCAGCAGCCAAGTCCAGGGGTCGGGCGAGCAGTACTTC. Residues: CASSQVQGSGEQYF.

The J gene is TRBJ2-3, the V gene TRBV2, with D perhaps TRBD2 (6 bases). Germline assignment: CDR1 SNHLY and CDR2 FYNNEI. The CDR3 extends over 14 amino acids. V dropped 4 bases and J dropped 0 bases, with 8 bases sitting between them. The CDR3 reads CASSVGTSTDTQYF. CDR3 nucleotides: TGTGCCAGCAGTGTCGGGACTAGCACAGATACGCAGTATTTT.

This sequence joins TRBV5-1 and TRBJ2-7, with 9 bases fitting TRBD2. The CDR3 consists of 16 residues. Trimming took 4 bases from V and 2 from J; bases not matched to a gene: 10. Germline V gene lookup returns CDR1 SGHRS and CDR2 YFSETQ. For the CDR3, the DNA is TGCGCCAGCAGCCTCCCTGCGGGAGGGCCTCCCTACGAGCAGTACTTC. Amino acids: CASSLPAGGPPYEQYF.

The V and J genes are TRBV9 and TRBJ2-2; the match to TRBD1 covers 7 bases. The V gene end was trimmed by 3 bases and the J gene end by 4 bases; junction bases not matched to a gene: 9. The CDR3 spans 16 residues. CDR1 and CDR2 (germline): SGDLS, YYNGEE. The CDR3 protein is CASSADTGAGTGELFF. CDR3 bases: TGTGCCAGCAGCGCAGACACAGGGGCCGGCACCGGGGAGCTGTTTTTT. Looking up the rest from reference TRBV9 and TRBJ2-2 gives the full variable domain: DSGVTQTPKHLITATGQRVTLRCSPRSGDLSVYWYQQSLDQGLQFLIQYYNGEERAKGNILERFSAQQFPDLHSELNLSSLELGDSALYFCASSADTGAGTGELFFGEGSRLTVL.

In DNA, the CDR3 is TGTGCCAGCAGTTTAGTCAAGGCCGGGACTTTCTATGGCTACACCTTC. It is translated as CASSLVKAGTFYGYTF. The chain joins TRBV28 to TRBJ1-2, with D perhaps matching TRBD1 (5 bases). The CDR3 has 16 residues. Looked up from germline, CDR1 is MDHEN and CDR2 is SYDVKM. V was clipped by 2 bases and J by 4 bases, with 17 bases between them.

This chain uses TRBV7-2 with TRBJ1-1; D remains ambiguous. Germline V gene lookup returns CDR1 SGHTA and CDR2 FQGNSA. Deletions cut 2 bases from V and 5 bases from J, with 12 bases between. The CDR3 runs 14 residues. CDR3 protein: CASSLPGRMTEAFF. The CDR3 bases are TGTGCCAGCAGCTTACCAGGAAGGATGACTGAAGCTTTCTTT.

A word on this clone: The same CDR3 can be traced to other DNA sequences in this sample. J is TRBJ2-3 and V is TRBV27, with 11 positions matching TRBD2. The CDR3 runs to 15 residues. V lost 2 bases, J lost 3 bases, and 1 base stayed unmatched. Germline V gene sequence: CDR1 MNHEY, CDR2 SMNVEV (reference sequence). CDR3 sequence: CASSLGTSGTDTQYF. CDR3 nucleotide sequence: TGTGCCAGCAGTTTAGGGACTAGCGGTACAGATACGCAGTATTTT.

The gene calls are TRBV29-1 and TRBJ2-1; 7 bases line up with TRBD2. Germline CDR1 is SQVTM and CDR2 is ANQGSEA. CDR3 size: 16 residues. The V segment lost 1 base and the J segment 4 bases; nucleotides outside the gene matches: 10. The CDR3 DNA is TGCAGCGTTGAAGCGGCTAGCGGAGCCCTTTACAATGAGCAGTTCTTC. Protein product: CSVEAASGALYNEQFF.

The table lists this clone with a count of one. The chain carries TRBV9 and TRBJ2-7; D is ambiguous. Deletions cut 0 bases from V and 0 bases from J, with 13 bases between. The germline V gene has CDR1 SGDLS and CDR2 YYNGEE. The CDR3 has 16 residues. CDR3 nucleotide sequence: TGTGCCAGCAGCGTAGACCCCACTCCTAGCTCCTACGAGCAGTACTTC. This translates into CASSVDPTPSSYEQYF.

This clone was detected only once. The chain carries TRBV7-6 and TRBJ2-1; 15 bases are a match to TRBD2. The ends lost 1 base at V and 4 bases at J; junction bases unmatched: 8. This CDR3 spans 19 amino acids. The germline V gene encodes CDR1 SGHVS and CDR2 FNYEAQ. This chain's CDR3 is CASSLGTSGRVLPYNEQFF. CDR3 DNA: TGTGCCAGCAGCTTAGGGACTAGCGGGAGGGTGTTACCTTACAATGAGCAGTTCTTC.

V usage is TRBV13 and J usage is TRBJ2-3; D possibly corresponds to TRBD1 (5 bases). Trimming shortened V by 5 bases and J by 2 bases, and 20 bases separated the two germline ends. Germline CDR1 PRHDT, CDR2 FYEKMQ (reference sequence). CDR3 size: 17 residues. The CDR3 region is CASSPYSQGTYTDTQYF. CDR3 coding DNA: TGTGCCAGCAGCCCTTATTCCCAGGGTACATACACAGATACGCAGTATTTT.

This chain links TRBV4-2 with TRBJ2-3, with 10 bases aligning to TRBD1. With V trimmed by 0 bases and J by 0 bases, 12 bases remained unmatched. Germline V gene lookup returns CDR1 LGHNA and CDR2 YNFKEQ. The CDR3 contains 20 residues. In DNA form, the CDR3 reads TGTGCCAGCAGCCAAGATATGGGACAGGGGTCCCAGTATAGCACAGATACGCAGTATTTT. This encodes CASSQDMGQGSQYSTDTQYF.

The rearrangement joins TRBV10-3 to TRBJ1-3; possible D gene TRBD1, 6 bases. In germline, CDR1 is ENHRY, CDR2 SYGVKD. The CDR3 spans 15 residues. Trimming pared 7 bases from V and 0 bases from J, leaving 13 bases between. CDR3 nucleotides: TGTGCCATCACCCCAGGGGCTAACTCTGGAAACACCATATATTTT. It is translated as CAITPGANSGNTIYF.

The rearrangement joins TRBV7-9 to TRBJ1-1, with a tentative D call TRBD1 (5 bases). The V end lost 4 bases, the J end lost 10 bases, and 19 bases lay between the germline ends. Germline V gene lookup returns CDR1 SEHNR and CDR2 FQNEAQ (reference sequence). The CDR3 has 14 amino acids. The CDR3 loop is CASSSGGGASRAFF. CDR3 nucleotide sequence: TGTGCCAGCAGCTCCGGTGGTGGGGCAAGTAGAGCTTTCTTT.

This clone was counted once. The gene calls are TRBV19 and TRBJ2-1, with 8 nucleotides matching TRBD2. This CDR3 has 14 residues. Germline loops: CDR1 LNHDA, CDR2 SQIVND (reference sequence). The V gene end was trimmed by 3 bases and the J gene end by 8 bases; junction bases not matched to a gene: 6. In DNA form, the CDR3 reads TGTGCCAGTAGTATGAACGGGAGGGCCGATGAGCAGTTCTTC. Translating it yields CASSMNGRADEQFF.

This chain joins TRBV19 and TRBJ1-5, with 8 bases aligning to TRBD1. J gave up 4 bases and V 5 bases, and 7 bases lay outside the gene matches. This CDR3 contains 15 residues. Germline loops: CDR1 LNHDA, CDR2 SQIVND (reference sequence). The CDR3 loop is CASSPRTGFNQPQHF. CDR3 nucleotide sequence: TGTGCCAGTAGTCCTAGGACAGGGTTTAATCAGCCCCAGCATTTT. The variable domain in full, with the rest retrieved from reference TRBV19 and TRBJ1-5, is DGGITQSPKYLFRKEGQNVTLSCEQNLNHDAMYWYRQDPGQGLRLIYYSQIVNDFQKGDIAEGYSVSREKKESFPLTVTSAQKNPTAFYLCASSPRTGFNQPQHFGDGTRLSIL.

This chain connects TRBV27 to TRBJ2-7; 7 nucleotides match TRBD2. This CDR3 comprises 14 residues. Germline CDR1 is MNHEY and CDR2 is SMNVEV (reference sequence). J gave up 5 bases and V 3 bases, and 7 bases lay outside the gene matches. CDR3 nucleotides: TGTGCCAGCAGTTTTGCGGGAGTGAAGAACGAGCAGTACTTC. This sequence encodes CASSFAGVKNEQYF.

The rearrangement links TRBV5-4 to TRBJ2-7, with 7 nucleotides matching TRBD2. The CDR3 has 15 residues. From germline, CDR1 is SGHNT and CDR2 YYREEE (reference sequence). Trimming at V came to 0 bases and at J to 5 bases, leaving 8 bases not matched to a gene. CDR3 bases: TGTGCCAGCAGCTTGGGAGGGAGGGGCTCTAACGAGCAGTACTTC. This codes for CASSLGGRGSNEQYF.

The rearrangement uses TRBV25-1 and TRBJ2-2; 8 positions match TRBD2. This CDR3 is 16 amino acids long. Trimming took 3 bases from V and 4 from J; bases not matched to a gene: 7. Germline lookup yields CDR1 MGHDK and CDR2 SYGVNS. CDR3 in DNA: TGTGCCAGCAGTGATGGGCGGGAGGTAGGCACCGGGGAGCTGTTTTTT. Its protein product is CASSDGREVGTGELFF.

The rearrangement joins TRBV7-3 to TRBJ2-2; the match to TRBD2 covers 9 bases. Germline V gene lookup returns CDR1 SGHTA and CDR2 FQGTGA. J lost 4 bases, V lost 5 bases, and 8 bases had no gene match. The CDR3 extends over 16 amino acids. The CDR3 region is CASSPHGGRGTGELFF. CDR3 DNA sequence: TGTGCCAGCAGCCCCCACGGCGGGAGGGGCACCGGGGAGCTGTTTTTT.

V and J are TRBV29-1 and TRBJ2-2; D remains ambiguous. The CDR3 contains 11 residues. The V end lost 7 bases, the J end lost 2 bases, and 5 bases lay between the germline ends. Germline assignment: CDR1 SQVTM and CDR2 ANQGSEA. The CDR3 region is CSGQNTGELFF. The CDR3 DNA follows: TGCAGCGGACAAAACACCGGGGAGCTGTTTTTT.

The V gene is TRBV4-1, the J gene TRBJ2-1, with D possibly matching TRBD2 (6 bases). This CDR3 has 15 amino acids. The ends were cut back, 1 base at V and 7 bases at J, with 14 bases in the middle. The germline V gene has CDR1 MGHRA and CDR2 YSYEKL. The CDR3 DNA reads TGCGCCAGCAGCCAAGTTGGGGGGTGGAGGAATGAGCAGTTCTTC. Translation: CASSQVGGWRNEQFF.